Each of the 6 T cell receptor beta chains below was sequenced from the same sample in a study of ipilimumab plus nivolumab after autologous stem cell transplantation. TCRdb's copy holds only in-frame clones and misses some; the assay was immunoSEQ multiplex PCR. The table lists around 20,000 clones, 77% of them singletons. The material sequenced was PBMCs, taken in a trial of ipilimumab plus nivolumab as post-transplant consolidation. These receptors were collected from a male donor with diffuse large B-cell lymphoma.

The chain combines TRBV7-9 with TRBJ1-1, with D uncertain. Trimming took 5 bases from V and 3 from J, leaving 7 bases between them. The CDR3 runs to 12 residues. CDR1 SEHNR and CDR2 FQNEAQ come from the germline V gene (reference sequence). CDR3 sequence reads: CASSLTYTEAFF. As DNA, the CDR3 is TGTGCCAGCAGCCTAACGTACACTGAAGCTTTCTTT. The full variable domain, its missing parts supplied by reference TRBV7-9 and TRBJ1-1, is DTGVSQNPRHKITKRGQNVTFRCDPISEHNRLYWYRQTLGQGPEFLTYFQNEAQLEKSRLLSDRFSAERPKGSFSTLEIQRTEQGDSAMYLCASSLTYTEAFFGQGTRLTVV.

This clone appeared a single time. This chain joins TRBV6-5 and TRBJ2-7; tentatively, D is TRBD1 or TRBD2 (5 bases each). This CDR3 spans 14 amino acids. V lost 5 bases and J lost 4, with 15 bases in between. Germline-derived CDR1 and CDR2 are MNHEY and SVGAGI. The CDR3 spells CASSRDRRRYEQYF. The CDR3 DNA is TGTGCCAGCAGTCGGGACCGAAGGAGGTACGAGCAGTACTTC.

V and J are TRBV7-9 and TRBJ1-1; no firm D call. There are 12 residues in the CDR3. The germline CDR1 and CDR2 sequences are SEHNR and FQNEAQ (reference sequence). The ends were cut back, 4 bases at V and 1 base at J, with 4 bases in the middle. Here the CDR3 reads CASSSSNTEAFF. In DNA form, the CDR3 reads TGTGCCAGCAGCTCGTCGAACACTGAAGCTTTCTTT.

The genes are TRBV11-1 and TRBJ2-5; tentatively, D is TRBD2 (5 bases). Germline V gene lookup returns CDR1 SGHAT and CDR2 FQDESV (reference sequence). Trimming left V 1 base short and J 4 bases short, with 13 bases between. The CDR3 totals 15 residues. This chain's CDR3 is CASSLGAGGGETQYF. As DNA, the CDR3 is TGTGCCAGCAGCTTAGGGGCAGGCGGAGGAGAGACCCAGTACTTC.

The sample holds a few counts of this clone. The chain links TRBV14 to TRBJ2-5; 8 nucleotides align to TRBD2. Germline loops: CDR1 SGHDN, CDR2 FVKESK. This CDR3 has 14 amino acids. With V trimmed by 5 bases and J by 3 bases, 5 bases remained unmatched. The CDR3 reads CASSSGTRKETQYF. The DNA for the CDR3 is TGTGCCAGCAGCTCCGGGACTAGAAAAGAGACCCAGTACTTC.

The V gene is TRBV7-9, the J gene TRBJ2-1; 9 nucleotides agree with TRBD1. With V trimmed by 6 bases and J by 5 bases, 11 bases remained unmatched. The CDR3 contains 16 residues. Germline loops: CDR1 SEHNR, CDR2 FQNEAQ (reference sequence). DNA of the CDR3: TGTGCCAGCAGGTACACCGGGACAGGGAGGAACAATGAGCAGTTCTTC. Translated, it gives CASRYTGTGRNNEQFF.